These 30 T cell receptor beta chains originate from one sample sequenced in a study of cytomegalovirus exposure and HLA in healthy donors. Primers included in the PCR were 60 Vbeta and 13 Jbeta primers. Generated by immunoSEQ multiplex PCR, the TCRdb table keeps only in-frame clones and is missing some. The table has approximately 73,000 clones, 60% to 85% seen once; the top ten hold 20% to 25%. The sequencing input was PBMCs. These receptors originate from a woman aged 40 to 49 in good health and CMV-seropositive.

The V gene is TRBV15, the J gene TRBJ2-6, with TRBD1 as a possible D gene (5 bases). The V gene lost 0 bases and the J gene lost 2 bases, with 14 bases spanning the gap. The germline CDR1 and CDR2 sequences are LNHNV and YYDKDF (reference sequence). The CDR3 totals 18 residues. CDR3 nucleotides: TGTGCCACCAGCAGAGATCGGGCAGGGCAGACTGGGGCCAACGTCCTGACTTTC. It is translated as CATSRDRAGQTGANVLTF.

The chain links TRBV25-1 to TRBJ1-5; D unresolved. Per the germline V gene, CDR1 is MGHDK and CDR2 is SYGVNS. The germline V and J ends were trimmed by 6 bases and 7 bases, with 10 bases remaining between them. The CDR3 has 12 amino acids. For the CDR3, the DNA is TGTGCCAGCAGCGGGTCTTGGCAGCCCCAGCATTTT. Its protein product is CASSGSWQPQHF.

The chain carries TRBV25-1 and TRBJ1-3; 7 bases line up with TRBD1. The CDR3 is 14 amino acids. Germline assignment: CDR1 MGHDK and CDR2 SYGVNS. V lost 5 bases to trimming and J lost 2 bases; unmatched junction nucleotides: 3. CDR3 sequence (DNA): TGTGCCAGCAGTCAACAGGGGACTGGAAACACCATATATTTT. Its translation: CASSQQGTGNTIYF.

CDR3 sequence: CASSSGQGHEKLFF. Written as DNA, the CDR3 is TGTGCCAGCAGCTCGGGACAGGGTCACGAAAAACTGTTTTTT. The chain recombines TRBV5-8 with TRBJ1-4, with 9 nucleotides matching TRBD1. V gave up 3 bases and J gave up 8 bases; unmatched junction bases: 5. This CDR3 is built from 14 residues. Germline lookup yields CDR1 SGHTS and CDR2 YDEGEE.

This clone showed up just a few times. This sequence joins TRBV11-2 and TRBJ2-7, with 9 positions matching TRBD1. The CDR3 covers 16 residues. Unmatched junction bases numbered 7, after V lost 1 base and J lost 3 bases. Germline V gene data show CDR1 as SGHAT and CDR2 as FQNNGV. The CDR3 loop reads CASSLGHPGQGYEQYF. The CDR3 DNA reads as TGTGCCAGCAGCTTAGGGCATCCGGGACAGGGCTACGAGCAGTACTTC.

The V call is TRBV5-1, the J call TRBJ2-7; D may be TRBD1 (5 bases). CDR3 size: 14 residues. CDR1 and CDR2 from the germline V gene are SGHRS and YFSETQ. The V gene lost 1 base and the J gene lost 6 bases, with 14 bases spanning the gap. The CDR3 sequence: CASSLQGRVAEQYF. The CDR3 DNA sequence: TGCGCCAGCAGCTTGCAGGGCAGGGTGGCCGAGCAGTACTTC.

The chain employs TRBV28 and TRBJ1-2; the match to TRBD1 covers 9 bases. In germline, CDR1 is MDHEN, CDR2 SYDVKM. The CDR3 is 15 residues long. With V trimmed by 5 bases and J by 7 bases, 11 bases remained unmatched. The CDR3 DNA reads TGTGCCAGCAGTCTCAGACAGGGGGTTTGGGGTGGCTACACCTTC. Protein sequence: CASSLRQGVWGGYTF.

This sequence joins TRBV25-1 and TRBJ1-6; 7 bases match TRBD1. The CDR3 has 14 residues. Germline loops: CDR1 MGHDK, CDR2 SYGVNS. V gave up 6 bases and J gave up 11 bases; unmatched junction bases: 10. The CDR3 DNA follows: TGTGCCAGCAGCGACGACAGGGAGATGCCACCCCTCCACTTT. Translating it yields CASSDDREMPPLHF.

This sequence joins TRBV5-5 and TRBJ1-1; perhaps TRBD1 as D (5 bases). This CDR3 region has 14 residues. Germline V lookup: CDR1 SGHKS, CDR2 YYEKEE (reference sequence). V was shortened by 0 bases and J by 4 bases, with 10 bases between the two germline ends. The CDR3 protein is CASSLEVGVTEAFF. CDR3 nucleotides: TGTGCCAGCAGCTTGGAGGTAGGGGTCACTGAAGCTTTCTTT.

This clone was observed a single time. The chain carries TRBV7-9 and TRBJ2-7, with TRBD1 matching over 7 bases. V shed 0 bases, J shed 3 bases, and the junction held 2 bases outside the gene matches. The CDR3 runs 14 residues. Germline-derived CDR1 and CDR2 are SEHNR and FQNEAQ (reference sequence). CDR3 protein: CASSLAGQRYEQYF. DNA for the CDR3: TGTGCCAGCAGCTTAGCGGGACAGCGCTACGAGCAGTACTTC.

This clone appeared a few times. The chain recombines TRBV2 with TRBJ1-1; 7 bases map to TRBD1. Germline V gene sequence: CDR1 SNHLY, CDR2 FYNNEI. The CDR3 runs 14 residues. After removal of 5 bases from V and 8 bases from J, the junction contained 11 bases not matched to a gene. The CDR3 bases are TGTGCCAGCAGTACCAATAACCGACAGGGCGAAGCTTTCTTT. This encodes CASSTNNRQGEAFF. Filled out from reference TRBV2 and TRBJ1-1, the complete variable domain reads EPEVTQTPSHQVTQMGQEVILRCVPISNHLYFYWYRQILGQKVEFLVSFYNNEISEKSEIFDDQFSVERPDGSNFTLKIRSTKLEDSAMYFCASSTNNRQGEAFFGQGTRLTVV.

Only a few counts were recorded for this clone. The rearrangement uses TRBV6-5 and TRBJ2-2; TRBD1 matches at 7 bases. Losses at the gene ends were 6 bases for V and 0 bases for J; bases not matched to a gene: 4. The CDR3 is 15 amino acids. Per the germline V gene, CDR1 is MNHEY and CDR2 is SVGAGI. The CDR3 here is CASRPDRANTGELFF. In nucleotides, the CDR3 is TGTGCCAGCAGACCCGACAGGGCGAACACCGGGGAGCTGTTTTTT.

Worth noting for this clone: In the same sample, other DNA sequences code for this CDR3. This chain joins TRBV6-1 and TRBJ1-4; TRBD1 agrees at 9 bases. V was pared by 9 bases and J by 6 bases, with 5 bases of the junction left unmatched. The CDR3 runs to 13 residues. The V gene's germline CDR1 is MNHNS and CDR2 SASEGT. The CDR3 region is CASSRDRDEKLFF. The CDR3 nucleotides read TGTGCCAGTAGCCGGGACAGGGATGAAAAACTGTTTTTT.

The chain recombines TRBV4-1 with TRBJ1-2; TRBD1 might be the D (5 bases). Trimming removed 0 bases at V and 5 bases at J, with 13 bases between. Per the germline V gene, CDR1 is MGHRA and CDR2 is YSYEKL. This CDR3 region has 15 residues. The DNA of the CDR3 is TGCGCCAGCAGCCAAGATCTCTTGGGGGGGTATGGCTACACCTTC. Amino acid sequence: CASSQDLLGGYGYTF.

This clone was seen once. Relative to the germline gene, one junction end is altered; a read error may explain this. The CDR3 reads CASSWGTDTQYF. The CDR3 region has the DNA TGTGCCAGCAGCTGGGGCACGGATACGCAGTATTTT. This chain links TRBV11-3 with TRBJ2-3; D may be TRBD1 (5 bases). The V gene's germline CDR1 is SGHNT and CDR2 YENEEA. This CDR3 contains 12 residues.

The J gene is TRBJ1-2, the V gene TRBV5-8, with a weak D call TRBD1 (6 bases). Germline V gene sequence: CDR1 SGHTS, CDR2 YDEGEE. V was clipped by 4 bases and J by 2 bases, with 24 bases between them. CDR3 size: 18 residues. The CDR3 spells CASSPPRGQRVFNYGYTF. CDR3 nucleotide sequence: TGTGCCAGCAGCCCCCCGCGAGGACAGAGAGTATTCAACTATGGCTACACCTTC.

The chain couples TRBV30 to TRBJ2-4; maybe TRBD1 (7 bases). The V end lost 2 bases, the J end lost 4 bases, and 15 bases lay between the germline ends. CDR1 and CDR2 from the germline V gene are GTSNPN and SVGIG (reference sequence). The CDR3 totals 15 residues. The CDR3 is CAWSFPTGTKNIQYF. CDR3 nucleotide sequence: TGTGCCTGGAGTTTCCCGACAGGGACTAAAAACATTCAGTACTTC. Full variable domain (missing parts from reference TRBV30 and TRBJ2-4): SQTIHQWPATLVQPVGSPLSLECTVEGTSNPNLYWYRQAAGRGLQLLFYSVGIGQISSEVPQNLSASRPQDRQFILSSKKLLLSDSGFYLCAWSFPTGTKNIQYFGAGTRLSVL.

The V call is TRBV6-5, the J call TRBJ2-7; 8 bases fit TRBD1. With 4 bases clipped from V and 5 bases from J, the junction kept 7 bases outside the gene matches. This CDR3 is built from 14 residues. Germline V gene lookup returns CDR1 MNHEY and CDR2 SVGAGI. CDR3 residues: CASSSRTGRNEQYF. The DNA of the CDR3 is TGTGCCAGCAGTTCCAGGACAGGGAGGAACGAGCAGTACTTC.

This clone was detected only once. CDR3 bases: TGTGCCAGCAGTGAATGGGTTTCCAGGGGTGAAGCTTTCTTT. It translates to CASSEWVSRGEAFF. This sequence joins TRBV6-1 and TRBJ1-1, with D tentatively TRBD1 (6 bases). V dropped 2 bases and J dropped 7 bases, with 14 bases sitting between them. Germline CDR1 MNHNS, CDR2 SASEGT. The CDR3 contains 14 residues.

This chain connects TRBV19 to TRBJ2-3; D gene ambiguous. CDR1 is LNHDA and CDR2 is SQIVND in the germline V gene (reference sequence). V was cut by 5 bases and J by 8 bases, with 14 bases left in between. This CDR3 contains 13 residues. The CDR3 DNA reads TGTGCCAGTAGTCGAAAGCCTCCAGGTACGCAGTATTTT. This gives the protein CASSRKPPGTQYF.

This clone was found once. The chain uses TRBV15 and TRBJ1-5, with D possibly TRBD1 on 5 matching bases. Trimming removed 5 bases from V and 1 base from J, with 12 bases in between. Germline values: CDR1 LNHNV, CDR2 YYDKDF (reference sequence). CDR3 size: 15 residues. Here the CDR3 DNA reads TGTGCCACCAGCGGGGGGATTGTAAGCAATCAGCCCCAGCATTTT. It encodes CATSGGIVSNQPQHF.

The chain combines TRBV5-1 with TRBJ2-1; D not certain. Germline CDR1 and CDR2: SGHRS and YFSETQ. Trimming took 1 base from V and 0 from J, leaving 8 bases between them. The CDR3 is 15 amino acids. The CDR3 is CASSLLSSSYNEQFF. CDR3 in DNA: TGCGCCAGCAGCTTGTTATCGAGCTCCTACAATGAGCAGTTCTTC.

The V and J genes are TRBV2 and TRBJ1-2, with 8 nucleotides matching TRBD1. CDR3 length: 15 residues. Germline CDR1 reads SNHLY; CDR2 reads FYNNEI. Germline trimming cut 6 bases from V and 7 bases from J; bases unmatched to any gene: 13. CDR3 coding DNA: TGTGCCAGCAGACCTAGGACAGGGCACCCAGGTGGCTACACCTTC. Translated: CASRPRTGHPGGYTF.

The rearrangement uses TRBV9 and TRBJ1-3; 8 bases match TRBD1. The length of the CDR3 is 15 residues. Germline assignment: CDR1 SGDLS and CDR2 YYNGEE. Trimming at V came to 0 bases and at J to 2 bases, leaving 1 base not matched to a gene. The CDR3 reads CASSVDRGTGNTIYF. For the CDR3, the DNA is TGTGCCAGCAGCGTAGACAGGGGGACTGGAAACACCATATATTTT.

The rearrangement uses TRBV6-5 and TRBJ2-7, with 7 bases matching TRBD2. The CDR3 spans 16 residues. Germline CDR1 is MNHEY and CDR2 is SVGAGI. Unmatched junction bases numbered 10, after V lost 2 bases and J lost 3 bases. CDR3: CASSYRLGRESYEQYF. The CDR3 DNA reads TGTGCCAGCAGTTACCGTCTAGGGCGGGAGAGCTACGAGCAGTACTTC.

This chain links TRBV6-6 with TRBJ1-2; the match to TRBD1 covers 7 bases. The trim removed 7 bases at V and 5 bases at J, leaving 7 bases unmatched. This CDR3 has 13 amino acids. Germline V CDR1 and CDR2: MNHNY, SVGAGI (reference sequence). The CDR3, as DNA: TGTGCCAGCACCGGACAGGCCTTTTATGGCTACACCTTC. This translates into CASTGQAFYGYTF.

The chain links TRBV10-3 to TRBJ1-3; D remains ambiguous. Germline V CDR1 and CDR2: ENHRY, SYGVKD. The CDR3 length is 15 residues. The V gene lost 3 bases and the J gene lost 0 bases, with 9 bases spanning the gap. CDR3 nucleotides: TGTGCCATCAGTGACAACCAGGCCTCTGGAAACACCATATATTTT. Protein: CAISDNQASGNTIYF.

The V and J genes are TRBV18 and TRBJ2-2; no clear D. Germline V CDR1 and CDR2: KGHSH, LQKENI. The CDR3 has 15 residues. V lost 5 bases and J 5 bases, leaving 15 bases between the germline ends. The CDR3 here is CASSYPGTTTGELFF. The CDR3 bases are TGTGCCAGCTCATACCCCGGTACTACAACCGGGGAGCTGTTTTTT.

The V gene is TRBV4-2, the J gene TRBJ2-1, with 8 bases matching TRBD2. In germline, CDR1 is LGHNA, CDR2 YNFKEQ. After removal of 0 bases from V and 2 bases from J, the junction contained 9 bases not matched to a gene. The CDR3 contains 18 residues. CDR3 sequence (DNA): TGTGCCAGCAGCCAAGATCCTAGCGGGCCTGGCGCCTACAATGAGCAGTTCTTC. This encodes CASSQDPSGPGAYNEQFF.

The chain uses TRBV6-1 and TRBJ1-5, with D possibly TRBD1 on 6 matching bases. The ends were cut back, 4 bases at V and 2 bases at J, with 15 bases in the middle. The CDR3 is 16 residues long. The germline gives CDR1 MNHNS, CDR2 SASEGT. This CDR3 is CASSGQGSIGNQPQHF. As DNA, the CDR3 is TGTGCCAGCAGTGGTCAGGGGTCGATTGGCAATCAGCCCCAGCATTTT.